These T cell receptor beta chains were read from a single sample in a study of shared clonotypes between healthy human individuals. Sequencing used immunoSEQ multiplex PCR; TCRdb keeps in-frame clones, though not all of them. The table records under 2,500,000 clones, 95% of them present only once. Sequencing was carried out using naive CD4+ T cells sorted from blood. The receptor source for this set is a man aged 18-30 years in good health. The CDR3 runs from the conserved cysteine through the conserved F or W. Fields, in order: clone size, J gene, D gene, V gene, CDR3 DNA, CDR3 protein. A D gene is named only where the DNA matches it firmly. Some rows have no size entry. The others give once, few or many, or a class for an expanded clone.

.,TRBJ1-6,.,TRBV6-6,TGTGCCAGCAGTTACTCTGACGGCGGGGTCAGTTCACCCCTCCACTTT,CASSYSDGGVSSPLHF
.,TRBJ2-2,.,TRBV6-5,TGTGCCAGCAGACGCGGGGAAAACACCGGGGAGCTGTTTTTT,CASRRGENTGELFF
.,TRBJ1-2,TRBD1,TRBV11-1,TGTGCCAGCAGCTTTTCCGGGACAGGGGTCTACGGCTACACCTTC,CASSFSGTGVYGYTF
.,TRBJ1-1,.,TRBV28,TGTGCCAGCAGTTTAAGGGTGTGGAACACTGAAGCTTTCTTT,CASSLRVWNTEAFF
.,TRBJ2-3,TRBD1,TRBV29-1,TGCAGCGTTGAAGATCTTCGGACAGGCCGCACAGATACGCAGTATTTT,CSVEDLRTGRTDTQYF
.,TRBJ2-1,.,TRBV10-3,TGTGCCATCAGTGAGCCGGACATCCCGGTACAATTTTGGTTCTTC,CAISEPDIPVQFWFF
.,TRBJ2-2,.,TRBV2,TGTGCCAGCAGTGGACACGTCGGGGAGCTGTTTTTT,CASSGHVGELFF
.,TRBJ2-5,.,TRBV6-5,TGTGCCAGCAGCCAATCAAGCATACAGGGGAGGAAGTACTTC,CASSQSSIQGRKYF
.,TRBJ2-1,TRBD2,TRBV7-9,TGTGCCAGCAGCTCCCGACTAGCGGGTGACAATGAGCAGTTCTTC,CASSSRLAGDNEQFF
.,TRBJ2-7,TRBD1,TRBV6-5,TGTGCCAGCAGCCCAGACAGGGGGCTCTACGAGCAGTACTTC,CASSPDRGLYEQYF
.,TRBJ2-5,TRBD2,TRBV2,TGTGCCAGCAGTGACCCCCGGGGGGGAGAGACCCAGTACTTC,CASSDPRGGETQYF
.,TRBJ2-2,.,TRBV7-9,TGTGCCAGCAGCTTAGCGCGTGGGAGTAGGGGGAACACCGGGGAGCTGTTTTTT,CASSLARGSRGNTGELFF
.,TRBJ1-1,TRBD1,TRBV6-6,TGTGCCAGCAGTTACTCGAGGGACAGGGGGCCCACTGAAGCTTTCTTT,CASSYSRDRGPTEAFF
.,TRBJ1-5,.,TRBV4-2,TGTGCCAGCAGCCAAGGGGAGAAGGGCGATCAGCCCCAGCATTTT,CASSQGEKGDQPQHF
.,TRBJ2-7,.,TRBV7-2,TGTGCCAGCAGCTTAGTACCAGGCTCCTACGAGCAGTACTTC,CASSLVPGSYEQYF
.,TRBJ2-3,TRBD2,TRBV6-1,TGTGCCAGCAGTGAGCGGTCCAGCGGGAGTACGGCAGATACGCAGTATTTT,CASSERSSGSTADTQYF
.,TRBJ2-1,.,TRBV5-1,TGCGCCAGCAGCTCTGCTGTTGGGGGGTACAATGAGCAGTTCTTC,CASSSAVGGYNEQFF
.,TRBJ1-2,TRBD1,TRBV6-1,TGTGCCAGCAGTGACCCGGGACAGCGAGGGGGCTACACCTTC,CASSDPGQRGGYTF
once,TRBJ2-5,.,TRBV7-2,TGTGCCAGCAGCTTACGACGGAGCCAAGAGACCCAGTACTTC,CASSLRRSQETQYF
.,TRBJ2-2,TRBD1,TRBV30,TGTGCCTGGGGGGGACAGTCGGCCACCGGGGAGCTGTTTTTT,CAWGGQSATGELFF
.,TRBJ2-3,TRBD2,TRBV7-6,TGTGCCAGCAGCCGGGGCAGCGGGAGGTCAGATACGCAGTATTTT,CASSRGSGRSDTQYF
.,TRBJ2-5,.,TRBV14,TGTGCCAGCAGCCTAGGACTCCAAGAGACCCAGTACTTC,CASSLGLQETQYF
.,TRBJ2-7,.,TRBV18,TGTGCCAGCTCATCCCAGACTAAATCCTACGAGCAGTACTTC,CASSSQTKSYEQYF
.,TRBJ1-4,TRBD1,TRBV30,TGTGCCTGGAACAGGGGGCGGTCTGAAAAACTGTTTTTT,CAWNRGRSEKLFF
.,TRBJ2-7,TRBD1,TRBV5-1,TGCGCCAGCAGCAAACAGACAGGGGGTAACGAGCAGTACTTC,CASSKQTGGNEQYF
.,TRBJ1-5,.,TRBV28,TGTGCCAGCAGTTTATCCGGGACACTGAATCAGCCCCAGCATTTT,CASSLSGTLNQPQHF
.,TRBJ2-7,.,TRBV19,TGTGCCAGTAGTATAGATGGCGGGATCTACGAGCAGTACTTC,CASSIDGGIYEQYF